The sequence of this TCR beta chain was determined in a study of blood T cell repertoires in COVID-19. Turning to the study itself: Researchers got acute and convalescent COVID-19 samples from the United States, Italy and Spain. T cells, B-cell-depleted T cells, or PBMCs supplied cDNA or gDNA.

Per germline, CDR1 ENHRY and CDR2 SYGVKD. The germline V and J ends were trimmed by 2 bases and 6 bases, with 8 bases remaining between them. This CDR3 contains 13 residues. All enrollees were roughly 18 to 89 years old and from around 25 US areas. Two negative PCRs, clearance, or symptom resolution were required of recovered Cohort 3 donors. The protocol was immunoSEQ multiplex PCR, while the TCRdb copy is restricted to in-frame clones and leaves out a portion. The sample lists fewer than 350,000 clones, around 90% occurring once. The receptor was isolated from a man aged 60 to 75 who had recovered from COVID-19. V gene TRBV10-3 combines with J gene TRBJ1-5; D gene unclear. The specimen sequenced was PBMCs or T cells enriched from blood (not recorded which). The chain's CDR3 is CAISEAPGQPQHF. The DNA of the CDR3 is TGTGCCATCAGTGAGGCTCCGGGTCAGCCCCAGCATTTT.